Detailed here is one T cell receptor (beta chain). Its antigen is not known. Germline values: CDR1 SQVTM, CDR2 ANQGSEA. Trimming removed 3 bases at V and 7 bases at J, with 15 bases between. The CDR3 runs 13 residues. Using a J-beta primer mix together with a sample-barcoded 5' primer, a second PCR was run for about 6 to 12 cycles. TCRdb called the 5' RACE reads again in MiXCR, with one record for every CDR3 protein. The sample lists around 1,100,000 distinct CDR3 sequences, 35% to 40% occurring once. The sample belongs to a study of blood T cells in healthy people across ages. Study-wide results and limits: Getting older went along with TCR beta diversity per million T cells dropping roughly linearly. Long-lived donors carried more naive CD4+ cells and greater diversity than aged donors.

The V gene is TRBV29-1, the J gene TRBJ1-2; D not resolved. This sequence was found in a man between 18 and 35 years old in good health. The sequenced material came from blood. CDR3 in DNA: TGCAGCGTTGAGCCTCCGGAGAAAGGTGGCTACACCTTC. It encodes CSVEPPEKGGYTF.